These 7 T cell receptor beta chains were sequenced from one sample in a study of response to subunit inactivated influenza vaccine. Using its own MiXCR run on the RT-PCR reads, TCRdb lists one record per CDR3 protein. The repertoire holds around 520,000 distinct CDR3 sequences, about 25% seen once, with 1.9% in the top ten. The material sequenced was CD4+ T cells sorted from PBMCs, taken about 5 days after vaccination. The receptors originated from a man aged 50 or older who received an inactivated influenza vaccine.

The V call is TRBV20-1, the J call TRBJ2-3; no clear D. The CDR3 sequence is 14 residues long. Germline V gene data show CDR1 as DFQATT and CDR2 as SNEGSKA (reference sequence). V was trimmed by 6 bases and J by 0 bases, leaving 13 bases between them. The CDR3 bases are TGCAGTGCGGCCTTCGCGGATAGCACAGATACGCAGTATTTT. Its protein is CSAAFADSTDTQYF.

This clonotype occurred once. CDR3 coding DNA: TGTGCCAGCTCACCACGTAGCGGGACCTCCTACGAGCAGTACTTC. This gives the protein CASSPRSGTSYEQYF. The chain joins TRBV18 to TRBJ2-7; 8 nucleotides align to TRBD2. The CDR3 is 15 residues long. The junction had 2 bases not matched to a gene; V was cut back by 1 base and J by 0 bases. Germline V lookup: CDR1 KGHSH, CDR2 LQKENI. The whole variable domain, filled in from reference TRBV18 and TRBJ2-7, reads NAGVMQNPRHLVRRRGQEARLRCSPMKGHSHVYWYRQLPEEGLKFMVYLQKENIIDESGMPKERFSAEFPKEGPSILRIQQVVRGDSAAYFCASSPRSGTSYEQYFGPGTRLTVT.

At least ten counts were recorded for this clonotype. This chain connects TRBV14 to TRBJ2-2, with D hard to call. Germline-derived CDR1 and CDR2 are SGHDN and FVKESK. Trimming took off 1 base at V and 2 bases at J, with 8 bases between the two ends. This CDR3 contains 15 residues. CDR3: CASSQVITNTGELFF. The CDR3 DNA follows: TGTGCCAGCAGCCAAGTAATAACAAACACCGGGGAGCTGTTTTTT.

V gene TRBV5-1 combines with J gene TRBJ1-6; 7 nucleotides line up with TRBD1. Trimming took 4 bases from V and 9 from J; bases not matched to a gene: 7. This CDR3 region has 14 residues. The germline V gene has CDR1 SGHRS and CDR2 YFSETQ. The CDR3 sequence: CASSPGQFSSPLHF. CDR3 DNA sequence: TGCGCCAGCAGCCCGGGACAGTTCTCTTCACCCCTCCACTTT.

The rearrangement uses TRBV10-3 and TRBJ2-1; the match to TRBD2 covers 10 bases. V lost 7 bases, J lost 4 bases, and 7 bases stayed unmatched. CDR3 size: 15 residues. Germline values: CDR1 ENHRY, CDR2 SYGVKD. The CDR3 region has the DNA TGTGCCATCATGGGCGAGCGGGAGGGGTACAATGAGCAGTTCTTC. Translated: CAIMGEREGYNEQFF.

The V gene is TRBV7-2, the J gene TRBJ2-2; tentatively, D is TRBD1 or TRBD2 (5 bases each). Germline CDR1 SGHTA, CDR2 FQGNSA. V was pared by 6 bases and J by 4 bases, with 12 bases between. The length of the CDR3 is 14 residues. The CDR3: CASRGVVGTGELFF. Written as DNA, the CDR3 is TGTGCCAGCAGGGGGGTGGTTGGCACCGGGGAGCTGTTTTTT.

The V and J genes are TRBV9 and TRBJ2-2, with 8 positions matching TRBD2. V lost 3 bases to trimming and J lost 4 bases; unmatched junction nucleotides: 11. The CDR3 has 17 residues. From germline, CDR1 is SGDLS and CDR2 YYNGEE. In DNA form, the CDR3 reads TGTGCCAGCAGCGCCCGGGGGGGGGCCGGGTTCACCGGGGAGCTGTTTTTT. Translated: CASSARGGAGFTGELFF.